Below are 30 T cell receptor beta chains sequenced from a single sample in a study of shared clonotypes between healthy human individuals. The protocol was immunoSEQ multiplex PCR, while the TCRdb copy is restricted to in-frame clones and leaves out a portion. The table has some 1,600,000 clones, nearly 99% seen once; the top ten hold roughly 0.45%. Sequencing used naive CD4+ T cells sorted from blood. Regarding subset: CD45RA+ positively selected. The receptors shown here come from a young man in good health.

V is TRBV29-1 and J is TRBJ2-3; no reliable D call. Trimming cost V 4 bases and J 6 bases, with 11 bases left between them. CDR1 is SQVTM, CDR2 ANQGSEA, per germline. The CDR3 extends over 12 amino acids. The CDR3 reads CSVVLSFDTQYF. The DNA of the CDR3 is TGCAGCGTTGTCTTAAGTTTCGATACGCAGTATTTT.

The V and J genes are TRBV5-1 and TRBJ2-3; a possible D gene is TRBD2 (6 bases). V was pared by 4 bases and J by 2 bases, with 14 bases between. The CDR3 has 15 residues. CDR1 is SGHRS, CDR2 YFSETQ, per germline. The DNA for the CDR3 is TGCGCCAGCAGCCCGAGGGTGCGGGACACAGATACGCAGTATTTT. Translating gives CASSPRVRDTDTQYF.

The chain combines TRBV5-1 with TRBJ1-4; 7 bases map to TRBD1. The germline CDR1 and CDR2 sequences are SGHRS and YFSETQ. After removal of 0 bases from V and 8 bases from J, the junction contained 7 bases not matched to a gene. This CDR3 comprises 15 residues. CDR3 in DNA: TGCGCCAGCAGCTTGGCGGGGACAGTAGAGGAAAAACTGTTTTTT. Translating it yields CASSLAGTVEEKLFF.

J is TRBJ2-7 and V is TRBV19; D possibly corresponds to TRBD2 (5 bases). V was clipped by 1 base and J by 7 bases, with 8 bases between them. The CDR3 runs 12 residues. Germline V gives CDR1 LNHDA, CDR2 SQIVND (reference sequence). The CDR3 sequence is CASSIGSGEQYF. CDR3 bases: TGTGCCAGTAGTATAGGAAGCGGTGAGCAGTACTTC.

This rearrangement joins TRBV5-1 to TRBJ2-7; 7 bases map to TRBD1. CDR3 size: 14 residues. Looked up from germline, CDR1 is SGHRS and CDR2 is YFSETQ. Unmatched junction bases numbered 6, after V lost 4 bases and J lost 2 bases. CDR3 DNA: TGCGCCAGCAGCAAACCAGGGACAGCCTACGAGCAGTACTTC. Its protein product is CASSKPGTAYEQYF.

This chain connects TRBV5-8 to TRBJ2-4, with 9 bases fitting TRBD1. After removal of 0 bases from V and 8 bases from J, the junction contained 6 bases not matched to a gene. CDR1 is SGHTS and CDR2 is YDEGEE in the germline V gene. The CDR3 has 15 amino acids. The CDR3 reads CASSLGGQGSHIQYF. The CDR3 bases are TGTGCCAGCAGCTTGGGGGGACAGGGAAGCCACATTCAGTACTTC.

Comments on this clone: Other DNA sequences of this sample code for an identical CDR3. The chain links TRBV9 to TRBJ2-1; TRBD1 might be the D (6 bases). The germline V gene encodes CDR1 SGDLS and CDR2 YYNGEE. CDR3 length: 14 residues. The V end lost 0 bases, the J end lost 3 bases, and 7 bases lay between the germline ends. Here the CDR3 DNA reads TGTGCCAGCAGCGTAGTAGGGGGCTACAATGAGCAGTTCTTC. This codes for CASSVVGGYNEQFF. Full variable domain (rest looked up from reference TRBV9 and TRBJ2-1): DSGVTQTPKHLITATGQRVTLRCSPRSGDLSVYWYQQSLDQGLQFLIQYYNGEERAKGNILERFSAQQFPDLHSELNLSSLELGDSALYFCASSVVGGYNEQFFGPGTRLTVL.

A remark on this clone: The sample holds other DNA sequences that translate to the same CDR3. DNA of the CDR3: TGCAGCGTGAGGGGACCTTACAATGAGCAGTTCTTC. As protein: CSVRGPYNEQFF. V and J are TRBV29-1 and TRBJ2-1, with D perhaps being TRBD1 or TRBD2 (5 bases each). Germline assignment: CDR1 SQVTM and CDR2 ANQGSEA. The CDR3 has 12 amino acids. The V and J ends lost 6 bases and 4 bases respectively, with 10 bases between them.

The CDR3: CASSLRDRGEKLFF. In DNA, the CDR3 is TGTGCCAGCAGCCTCCGGGACAGGGGTGAAAAACTGTTTTTT. This sequence joins TRBV7-9 and TRBJ1-4; the match to TRBD1 covers 10 bases. The CDR3 contains 14 residues. Germline values: CDR1 SEHNR, CDR2 FQNEAQ (reference sequence). V shed 5 bases and J 7 bases; nucleotides not matched to a gene: 4.

This clone was recorded once. V and J are TRBV15 and TRBJ2-7, with D hard to call. Looked up from germline, CDR1 is LNHNV and CDR2 is YYDKDF (reference sequence). The V and J ends lost 4 bases and 0 bases respectively, with 13 bases between them. This CDR3 comprises 15 residues. In DNA, the CDR3 is TGTGCCACCAGCATTGGAACCTCGAGCTCCTACGAGCAGTACTTC. Translation gives CATSIGTSSSYEQYF.

The table lists this clone with a count of one. The chain links TRBV2 to TRBJ1-1; D unresolved. Trimming removed 8 bases at V and 1 base at J, with 8 bases between. Germline CDR1 reads SNHLY; CDR2 reads FYNNEI. This CDR3 is 12 amino acids long. The CDR3: CASLNSNTEAFF. Here the CDR3 DNA reads TGTGCCAGCCTAAATTCGAACACTGAAGCTTTCTTT. Combining the CDR3 with reference TRBV2 and TRBJ1-1 gives the whole variable domain EPEVTQTPSHQVTQMGQEVILRCVPISNHLYFYWYRQILGQKVEFLVSFYNNEISEKSEIFDDQFSVERPDGSNFTLKIRSTKLEDSAMYFCASLNSNTEAFFGQGTRLTVV.

Note on this clone: The sample contains more than one DNA sequence encoding this CDR3. J is TRBJ1-2 and V is TRBV7-9, with unresolved D. CDR1 is SEHNR and CDR2 is FQNEAQ in the germline V gene (reference sequence). V gave up 4 bases and J gave up 0 bases, with 0 bases separating them. CDR3 size: 11 residues. CDR3 bases: TGTGCCAGCAGCTCTAACTATGGCTACACCTTC. Amino acid sequence: CASSSNYGYTF.

This chain links TRBV25-1 with TRBJ2-2; 8 bases are a match to TRBD2. The germline V gene encodes CDR1 MGHDK and CDR2 SYGVNS. J was trimmed by 2 bases and V by 4 bases; bases with no gene match: 9. The CDR3 contains 17 residues. The CDR3 protein is CASSGYSGSVNTGELFF. CDR3 DNA sequence: TGTGCCAGCAGTGGATACAGCGGGAGCGTTAACACCGGGGAGCTGTTTTTT.

This chain joins TRBV18 and TRBJ2-4; perhaps TRBD1 as D (5 bases). Germline-derived CDR1 and CDR2 are KGHSH and LQKENI. This CDR3 has 14 residues. V was cut by 3 bases and J by 4 bases, with 10 bases left in between. CDR3 in amino acids: CASSPQGLKNIQYF. The CDR3 nucleotides are TGTGCCAGCTCACCGCAGGGTTTGAAAAACATTCAGTACTTC.

Regarding this clone: Other DNA sequences from this sample encode an identical CDR3 as well. This chain uses TRBV6-5 with TRBJ2-7, with 13 bases aligning to TRBD2. After removal of 4 bases from V and 0 bases from J, the junction contained 3 bases not matched to a gene. Per the germline V gene, CDR1 is MNHEY and CDR2 is SVGAGI. This CDR3 is built from 16 residues. CDR3 loop: CASSFRTSGSSYEQYF. CDR3 bases: TGTGCCAGCAGTTTTCGGACTAGCGGGAGCTCCTACGAGCAGTACTTC.

The V gene is TRBV18, the J gene TRBJ1-1, with a tentative D call TRBD1 (5 bases). Trimming took off 6 bases at V and 0 bases at J, with 8 bases between the two ends. CDR1 KGHSH and CDR2 LQKENI come from the germline V gene. CDR3 size: 13 residues. CDR3 sequence: CASSTEMNTEAFF. CDR3 sequence (DNA): TGTGCCAGCTCGACAGAAATGAACACTGAAGCTTTCTTT.

V is TRBV28 and J is TRBJ2-2, with D maybe TRBD2 (5 bases). The length of the CDR3 is 12 residues. Germline V lookup: CDR1 MDHEN, CDR2 SYDVKM. V dropped 8 bases and J dropped 4 bases, with 8 bases sitting between them. CDR3 sequence reads: CASWELTGELFF. DNA of the CDR3: TGTGCCAGCTGGGAGCTCACCGGGGAGCTGTTTTTT.

Note on this clone: Other nucleotide sequences in the sample specify the same CDR3. The CDR3 reads CASSQDNRAYEQYF. The CDR3 coding sequence is TGCGCCAGCAGCCAAGATAACAGGGCATACGAGCAGTACTTC. The V gene is TRBV4-1, the J gene TRBJ2-7; tentative D call: TRBD1 (6 bases). Germline V gene data show CDR1 as MGHRA and CDR2 as YSYEKL. V lost 0 bases to trimming and J lost 4 bases, with 10 bases between them. This CDR3 has 14 amino acids.

The rearrangement joins TRBV5-1 to TRBJ2-5; the match to TRBD2 covers 9 bases. Germline V gives CDR1 SGHRS, CDR2 YFSETQ. V was clipped by 3 bases and J by 2 bases; unmatched bases: 8. The CDR3 runs to 16 residues. The CDR3 spells CASSSGRLAGQETQYF. The CDR3 nucleotides read TGCGCCAGCAGCTCCGGACGTCTAGCGGGACAAGAGACCCAGTACTTC.

The rearrangement links TRBV27 to TRBJ2-1; D remains unclear. The CDR3 is 17 amino acids. Germline loops: CDR1 MNHEY, CDR2 SMNVEV (reference sequence). V was trimmed by 2 bases and J by 5 bases, leaving 19 bases between them. CDR3 nucleotides: TGTGCCAGCAGTTTAGAGGACCCGCGGTGGCTAAACAATGAGCAGTTCTTC. This codes for CASSLEDPRWLNNEQFF.

The CDR3 protein is CAWGGQGMIYGYTF. The CDR3, as DNA: TGTGCCTGGGGGGGACAGGGGATGATCTATGGCTACACCTTC. The chain employs TRBV30 and TRBJ1-2, with TRBD1 matching 10 bases. Unmatched junction bases numbered 7, after V lost 5 bases and J lost 4 bases. In germline, CDR1 is GTSNPN, CDR2 SVGIG (reference sequence). The CDR3 covers 14 residues.

The chain recombines TRBV19 with TRBJ2-7; 8 positions match TRBD1. J lost 2 bases, V lost 7 bases, and 7 bases had no gene match. This CDR3 spans 14 amino acids. The germline gives CDR1 LNHDA, CDR2 SQIVND (reference sequence). This chain's CDR3 is CASTSDRAAYEQYF. CDR3 nucleotide sequence: TGTGCCAGTACCTCGGACAGGGCGGCCTACGAGCAGTACTTC.

V and J are TRBV11-1 and TRBJ1-3; 7 positions match TRBD1. V lost 5 bases and J lost 0; bases outside the gene matches: 4. Germline CDR1 SGHAT, CDR2 FQDESV (reference sequence). The CDR3 is 15 amino acids. Here the CDR3 reads CASSPGQSSGNTIYF. The CDR3 nucleotides read TGTGCCAGCAGCCCGGGACAGAGCTCTGGAAACACCATATATTTT.

V gene TRBV6-7 combines with J gene TRBJ2-5; TRBD1 aligns across 10 bases. TRBV6-7 is classed as an ORF, of uncertain function. The CDR3 has 16 amino acids. Germline trimming cut 1 base from V and 2 bases from J; bases unmatched to any gene: 4. The CDR3 sequence: CASSYCGQGEQETQYF. In DNA, the CDR3 is TGTGCCAGCAGTTACTGCGGACAGGGGGAACAAGAGACCCAGTACTTC.

This clone appeared once. The chain joins TRBV9 to TRBJ2-2; 9 positions agree with TRBD2. Germline V gives CDR1 SGDLS, CDR2 YYNGEE. Trimming removed 4 bases from V and 2 bases from J; junction bases left unmatched: 9. The CDR3 spans 17 residues. The CDR3 DNA reads as TGTGCCAGCAGCCTCACACCCGGGACTAGCAACACCGGGGAGCTGTTTTTT. This encodes CASSLTPGTSNTGELFF.

This clone is a singleton in its sample. The rearrangement links TRBV6-5 to TRBJ2-1; 10 positions match TRBD1. The CDR3 runs 15 residues. The V segment lost 7 bases and the J segment 10 bases; nucleotides outside the gene matches: 13. The germline V gene encodes CDR1 MNHEY and CDR2 SVGAGI. The CDR3 here is CASTQTGTGAKEQFF. DNA of the CDR3: TGTGCCAGCACCCAAACCGGGACAGGGGCTAAAGAGCAGTTCTTC.

The CDR3 sequence: CASSLGSGSSYNEQFF. The CDR3 coding sequence is TGTGCCAGCAGTTTAGGGTCCGGGAGCTCCTACAATGAGCAGTTCTTC. The chain employs TRBV28 and TRBJ2-1, with a weak D call TRBD2 (6 bases). Between the trimmed V and J ends, which lost 2 bases and 0 bases, there was a span of 11 bases. Germline V lookup: CDR1 MDHEN, CDR2 SYDVKM. The CDR3 extends over 16 amino acids. Full variable domain (outside the CDR3, taken from reference TRBV28 and TRBJ2-1): DVKVTQSSRYLVKRTGEKVFLECVQDMDHENMFWYRQDPGLGLRLIYFSYDVKMKEKGDIPEGYSVSREKKERFSLILESASTNQTSMYLCASSLGSGSSYNEQFFGPGTRLTVL.

The genes are TRBV10-3 and TRBJ2-3; TRBD1 agrees at 9 bases. V lost 5 bases to trimming and J lost 3 bases; unmatched junction nucleotides: 6. Germline CDR1 reads ENHRY; CDR2 reads SYGVKD. The CDR3 runs to 15 residues. CDR3 DNA sequence: TGTGCCATCAGTTCACAGGGGGCTTGGACAGATACGCAGTATTTT. Translated, it gives CAISSQGAWTDTQYF.

The J gene is TRBJ2-2, the V gene TRBV4-1; the D gene is possibly TRBD1 (5 bases). V was trimmed by 1 base and J by 2 bases, leaving 8 bases between them. The CDR3 has 15 amino acids. CDR1 is MGHRA and CDR2 is YSYEKL in the germline V gene. This CDR3 is CASSQGWTNTGELFF. In DNA, the CDR3 is TGCGCCAGCAGCCAAGGTTGGACAAACACCGGGGAGCTGTTTTTT.

This sequence joins TRBV28 and TRBJ2-2; maybe TRBD1 (6 bases). Germline V CDR1 and CDR2: MDHEN, SYDVKM. Between the trimmed V and J ends, which lost 2 bases and 3 bases, there was a span of 13 bases. This CDR3 is built from 16 residues. The CDR3 loop is CASSLRRDTYTGELFF. CDR3 in DNA: TGTGCCAGCAGTTTAAGAAGGGACACCTACACCGGGGAGCTGTTTTTT.